This TCR beta chain was obtained from a study of T cell responses to AZD1222 COVID-19 vaccine. Overall study results and limits: Baseline seropositivity characterized only six AZD1222 recipients. Nearly half of the spike-specific TCRs reportedly recognize variant regions that carry no mutations. Repertoires in all cases were sampled only once the peak T cell response had passed. The CD4 TCRs associated with vaccination extended across spike and predominated at 160-218 and 743-854.

The protocol was immunoSEQ multiplex PCR, while the TCRdb copy is restricted to in-frame clones and leaves out a portion. This sample has about 130,000 clones; about 88% occur once, and the top ten carry 18%. The ends were cut back, 1 base at V and 0 bases at J, with 12 bases in the middle. The CDR3 extends over 17 amino acids. Germline CDR1 SGHAT, CDR2 FQNNGV. To note about this clone: Its specificity is unknown.

The TCR was taken from an adult in good health. This material consisted of peripheral blood, taken on day 0 of MenACWY control vaccination. The chain joins TRBV11-2 to TRBJ1-4; no reliable D call. The CDR3: CASSLVRYNATNEKLFF. The DNA of the CDR3 is TGTGCCAGCAGCTTAGTCCGCTACAATGCAACTAATGAAAAACTGTTTTTT. The variable domain in full, with the rest retrieved from reference TRBV11-2 and TRBJ1-4, is EAGVAQSPRYKIIEKRQSVAFWCNPISGHATLYWYQQILGQGPKLLIQFQNNGVVDDSQLPKDRFSAERLKGVDSTLKIQPAKLEDSAVYLCASSLVRYNATNEKLFFGSGTQLSVL.